This T cell receptor beta chain was sequenced for a study of cytomegalovirus exposure and HLA in healthy donors (dated by TCRdb to about 2017). Study-level background: In an earlier analysis of 550 to 750 of the donors, about 260 Gb of sequence data and roughly 100 million unique TCR beta sequences from about 179 million T cells were reported. To decide whether each TCR beta V gene segment behaved as functional or pseudogenic, an earlier analysis of some 540 of the donors relied on high-throughput TCR beta sequencing. The study aimed to test whether signatures of past pathogen exposure could be identified by cataloging public T cell receptors. The study combined high-throughput TCR immunosequencing, statistical association of individual TCRs with disease status, and machine learning to predict cytomegalovirus infection status. Donor age, sex, ethnicity and CMV serostatus were compiled alongside the repertoire data. Besides the first cohort of approximately 710 subjects, a separate validation cohort made up of 90 to 150 different subjects was used. In a later genetic analysis, genome-wide SNP genotypes for about three fifths of the roughly 670 donors were used, and that subset was treated as a discovery cohort. The number of donors typed differed by locus, with roughly 629-640 for A, B, C, DRB1 and DQB1, around 520 for DQA1, about 610 for DPA1, and over 400 for DPB1. Around 330 gigabases of sequencing data and 75 million to 85 million unique TCR sequences made up an early release that covered fewer than 650 HLA-typed donors. Every discovery cohort repertoire had been produced on one sequencing platform. A later analysis re-analyzed previously published TCR beta repertoires from approximately 700 donors and added high-resolution HLA genotyping to study TCR occurrence patterns. Both class I and class II loci were covered by HLA typing, at four-digit resolution. Among some 410 genotyped donors of the cohort, an average of roughly 230,000 unique TCR beta nucleotide sequences was sequenced per donor, of which about 18% were non-productive. The T cell repertoires of several hundred subjects were profiled by immunosequencing and related to cytomegalovirus serostatus. Five DR-DQ haplotypes were treated as single units for association and clustering because of strong linkage in the cohort. Among the roughly 410 genotyped donors, approximately 81% belonged to the genetic ancestry cluster associated with self-reported Caucasian donors. Rather than drawing on any new phenotypic data, the later analysis identified candidate immune exposures from TCR beta sequences and the way those sequences occurred across donors.

In total, roughly 670 healthy bone marrow donors made up the cohort. At the time of sampling, every cohort member was nominally healthy, though immune exposures that went unrecorded were likely present. The donor tested CMV seronegative and was one of the 352 seronegative cohort members. Every donor gave a peripheral blood sample, and the peripheral blood mononuclear cells from that sample were used for TCR beta sequencing. Genomic DNA extraction from the blood cell samples was performed with the Qiagen DNeasy Blood Extraction Kit. Results and caveats for the whole study, not just this receptor: Several of the top co-occurrence clusters appeared to be linked to parvovirus B19, influenza, CMV and Epstein-Barr virus, according to a later analysis. In the study, about 150 TCR beta chains were listed as associated with cytomegalovirus. Because the 87-base-pair reads could not distinguish some IMGT-functional V segments, including TRBV6-2 and TRBV6-3, those segments were excluded. A later genetic analysis reported fewer N-insertions in productive TCRs among donors in an Asian-associated ancestry cluster than the roughly 640-donor mean. Sequencing depth was assumed to be roughly uniform across donors in the presence/absence analyses, though that assumption may not hold. The authors suggested that the approach could potentially be extended to other disease states and immunological phenotypes. In a later analysis, the rate of TCR association differed among HLA loci, with DRB1 alleles having the most associated TCRs and HLA-C alleles having the fewest. A group of highly shared sequence variants was considered likely to be a technical artifact of the sequencing pipeline. CMV serostatus was the only immune exposure information available for the cohort. In a later analysis, most CMV-associated TCR beta chains were found to appear HLA-restricted, with HLA associations seemingly driven largely by CMV exposure. When HLA alleles, especially DR and DQ, strongly co-occurred, attributing TCR associations to individual alleles was difficult. While some public TCRs were present in many individuals, most TCR sequences turned up only very rarely across donors. In an earlier analysis of 587 of the donors, most TCR beta V segments appeared in productive rearrangements about 87% or about 30% of the time, broadly matching IMGT annotations. In vitro tests confirmed that a few of the cytomegalovirus-associated TCR beta chains recognize cytomegalovirus antigens. Correlated functional status among segregating V segments might reflect linkage disequilibrium, but an unknown experimental factor could not be ruled out. A later analysis associated about 17,000 TCR beta sequences with specific HLA alleles at a false discovery rate of 0.05. In this cohort, only TCR beta chains were sequenced, and detectable features were limited by the absence of alpha or paired-chain data. A later analysis found that HLA-associated TCR beta chains were more clonally expanded and had lower generation probabilities than equally common non-associated chains. A further reported finding was that TCR beta sequences accurately predicted the HLA-A and HLA-B alleles for most subjects in the first cohort. In a later genetic analysis, a missense DCLRE1C variant was associated with V-gene and J-gene trimming of TCR beta chains, and the association was replicated in an independent cohort. Cytomegalovirus status was reported to be diagnosed by the classifier with high specificity and sensitivity in both the original and validation cohorts. Over 15 rarely observed V segments, including chromosome 9 orphons, were excluded from the earlier analysis of about 610 of the donors because counts were too low. Because HLA typing was unavailable for some donors at each locus, only the typed subset was used in association tests.

Worth noting for this clone: This clone's antigen is unknown. Base quality data are lacking; no much larger clone is found one base away.

The library was built by means of the immunoSEQ multiplex PCR assay. The multiplex PCR relied on a mix of 60 forward primers for TCR Vbeta segments and 13 reverse primers for TCR Jbeta segments. A multiplex PCR assay on genomic DNA amplified the CDR3 region of rearranged TCR beta genes. The Illumina HiSeq System was used to sequence the amplified TCR beta libraries as 87-base-pair reads. In the authors' own workflow: A later analysis tallied tens of millions of unique TCR beta chains across the 666 repertoires, and about 10 million of those chains were shared by two or more donors. Raw reads were error-corrected and collapsed into unique sequences by a nearest-neighbor algorithm in which closely related sequences were merged to remove PCR and sequencing errors. Alignment of CDR3 sequences to IMGT reference sequences was used to assign V, D and J gene segments. For a sequence to be retained, a match of at least six nucleotides was required to both a V gene segment and a J gene segment. A rearrangement counted as productive if the CDR3 had no stop codons and remained in frame with V and J, and every other rearrangement counted as non-productive. Following IMGT convention, CDR3 was defined as the stretch from the second conserved V-encoded cysteine to the conserved J-encoded phenylalanine. The earlier analysis of about 530 of the donors excluded any sequence lacking an unambiguous match to a single V gene segment. An earlier analysis of several hundred of the donors called V segments functional above 56.7% productive rearrangements and segregating when the between-donor standard deviation exceeded 5%. To diagnose cytomegalovirus status from the catalog of TCR beta chain sequences, a statistical classification framework was built. In a later analysis, V and J genes were assigned by comparing TCR nucleotide sequences against IMGT/GENE-DB human TR gene sequences. Using the TCRdist pipeline, a later analysis assigned CDR3 sequences along with most-parsimonious VDJ recombination scenarios. A later analysis defined each TCR beta chain by its CDR3 amino acid sequence plus V-gene family, and excluded reads lacking a unique V-gene family. In a later analysis, 500 to 650 highly shared, low-generation-probability nucleotide sequences were removed to address suspected cross-contamination and a sequencing artifact. A later analysis calculated a clonal expansion index for each public chain from normalized within-repertoire ranks of inferred template counts. A later analysis computed generation probabilities with a VDJ recombination model fitted to out-of-frame rearrangements, and checked the results against IGoR. In a later analysis, TCR-TCR, TCR-HLA and TCR-CMV co-occurrence was scored with hypergeometric tests, and a repertoire-size bias correction was applied to TCR pairs. A later analysis estimated false discovery rates by permuting HLA or CMV assignments 20 times. In a later analysis, co-occurring TCRs were grouped with DBSCAN, and TCRdist sequence similarity was added when clustering was performed within HLA-allele-positive subsets. For co-occurrence clustering, repertoires with fewer than 30,000 or more than 120,000 public chains were excluded, along with roughly five repertoires with anomalous nucleotide sharing. The clones in this table, taken by TCRdb from immuneACCESS, are in-frame only. Not every clone is retained; where verified, under half of the shortfall comes from an unresolved V gene, and the cause of the rest is unknown. D and trimming were read from the DNA, whereas the V and J calls and clone size are those reported in that table. The sample table records about 190,000 clones; approximately 81% of these occur just once. Less than 4.5% of the sample is in the top ten clones.

The CDR3 numbers 13 residues from cysteine through phenylalanine. Kept here is only the CDR3 DNA, which spans 39 bases and is read in frame from base 1. Reading the germline V gene gives CDR1 SNHLY and CDR2 FYNNEI. V is cut by 8 bases and J by 4 bases, and the space between the germline ends is 9 bases. The chain is made from TRBV2 and TRBJ2-6, with the D segment identity uncertain. The clonotype was recovered from a man aged 50 to 60 in good health and CMV-seronegative. The sequencing input was PBMCs. This receptor has the CDR3 CASAGAGANVLTF. The nucleotides read TGTGCCAGCGCAGGTGCCGGGGCCAACGTCCTGACTTTC.